The entry below describes one TCR beta chain. What this receptor recognizes is not known. No qualities accompany the bases; no much larger clone lies one base away. Whole blood was collected in K2EDTA tubes by collaborating institutions according to the institutions' own protocols. For TCRbeta analysis, collaborator samples were shipped as frozen whole blood, as isolated PBMCs, or as DNA extracted from either sample type. The data originate from a study of blood T cell repertoires in COVID-19 (dated by TCRdb to between 2020 and 2021). Study-level background: Samples covering the acute and convalescent phases of COVID-19 were provided by collaborators in the United States, Italy and Spain. The prospective study material was composed of cDNA or gDNA derived from T cells, B-cell-depleted T cells, or PBMCs. The dataset comprised deeply sampled blood TCRbeta repertoires from subjects exposed to, actively infected with, or recovered from COVID-19. The repertoires were made available in a free public database intended to serve as a resource for research on the immune response to SARS-CoV-2. The samples were drawn from two sources: the first 160 participants of the ongoing ImmuneRACE study, and 1,000 to 1,500 subjects contributed by 6 global collaborators. Nearly every sample came with metadata listing a de-identified subject ID, COVID-19 status, age in years and sex. HLA class I and class II types, where available, came from metadata supplied by the sample provider rather than from assay-based typing. The research as a whole found: The quantity of clinical and demographic metadata differed by source and by participant and was supplied without curation.

TCRbeta CDR3 regions were amplified from genomic DNA by means of the immunoSEQ Assay, a bias-controlled multiplex PCR. The original pipeline was this. The number of nucleated cells in each sample was estimated from the amplification of reference gene primers within the assay. To quantify the absolute abundance of each unique TCRbeta CDR3 rearrangement, sequence reads were collapsed and filtered. For each sample, productive Simpson clonality was calculated as the square root of Simpson's diversity index across productive rearrangements. TCRdb provides this immuneACCESS table in a form limited to in-frame rearrangements. Some clones are lacking; in checked studies, under half of them reflect an unresolved V gene, and why the rest are absent is not known. The V and J calls and clone size were taken over from that table, and D and trimming were inferred from the DNA. Present in this sample are more than 85,000 clones, 70% to 90% of which were seen just once. The top ten constitute less than 10% of the sample.

According to the germline V gene (reference sequence), CDR1 reads LNHDA and CDR2 reads SQIVND. Compared with germline, V lacks 4 bases and J lacks 3 bases; bases without a gene match: 1. The CDR3 runs 14 amino acids, cysteine and phenylalanine included. CDR3 DNA is the only sequence kept; it has 42 bases, read in frame from the first base. The sequence was obtained from a man aged 40-55 years with active or convalescent COVID-19. Sequencing was done on a sample of peripheral blood. The chain is assembled from TRBV19 and TRBJ1-5; TRBD1 lines up with 9 middle nucleotides. The DNA reads as follows: TGTGCCAGTAGTACACAGGGGGCCAATCAGCCCCAGCATTTT. Its coded protein is CASSTQGANQPQHF.